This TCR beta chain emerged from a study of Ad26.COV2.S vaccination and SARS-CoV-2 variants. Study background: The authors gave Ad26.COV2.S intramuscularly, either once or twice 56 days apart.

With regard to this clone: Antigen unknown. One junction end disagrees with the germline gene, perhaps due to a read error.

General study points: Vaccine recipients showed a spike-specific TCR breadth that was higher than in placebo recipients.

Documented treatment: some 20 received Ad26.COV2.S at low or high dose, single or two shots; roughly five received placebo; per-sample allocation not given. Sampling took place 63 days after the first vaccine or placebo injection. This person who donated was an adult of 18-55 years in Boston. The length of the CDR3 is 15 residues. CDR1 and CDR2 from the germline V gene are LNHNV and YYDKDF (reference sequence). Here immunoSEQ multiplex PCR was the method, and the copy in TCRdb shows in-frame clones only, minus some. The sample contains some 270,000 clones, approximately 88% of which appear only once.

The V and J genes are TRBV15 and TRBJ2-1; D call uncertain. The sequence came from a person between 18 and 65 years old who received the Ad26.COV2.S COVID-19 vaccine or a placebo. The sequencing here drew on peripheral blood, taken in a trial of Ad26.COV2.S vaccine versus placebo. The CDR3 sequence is CATSRGGGRYIEQFF. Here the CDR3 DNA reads TGTGCCACCAGCAGAGGGGGTGGCCGATACATTGAGCAGTTCTTC.